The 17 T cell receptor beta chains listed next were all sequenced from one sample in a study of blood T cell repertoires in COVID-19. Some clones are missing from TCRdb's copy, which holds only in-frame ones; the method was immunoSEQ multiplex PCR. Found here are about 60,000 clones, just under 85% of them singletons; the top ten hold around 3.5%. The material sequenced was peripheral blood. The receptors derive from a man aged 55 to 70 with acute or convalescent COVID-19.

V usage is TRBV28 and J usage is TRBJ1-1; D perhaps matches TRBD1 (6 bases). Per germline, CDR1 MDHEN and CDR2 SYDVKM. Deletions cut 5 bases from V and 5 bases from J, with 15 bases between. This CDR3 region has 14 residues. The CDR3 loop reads CASSPDRSGTEAFF. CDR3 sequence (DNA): TGTGCCAGCAGTCCCGACAGGTCCGGGACTGAAGCTTTCTTT. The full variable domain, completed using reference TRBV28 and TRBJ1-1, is DVKVTQSSRYLVKRTGEKVFLECVQDMDHENMFWYRQDPGLGLRLIYFSYDVKMKEKGDIPEGYSVSREKKERFSLILESASTNQTSMYLCASSPDRSGTEAFFGQGTRLTVV.

In DNA, the CDR3 is TGTGCCAGCAGCCTTAGCGGGGTGAACACTGAAGCTTTCTTT. Translation: CASSLSGVNTEAFF. V gene TRBV11-3 combines with J gene TRBJ1-1; D gene uncertain. Germline V gene data show CDR1 as SGHNT and CDR2 as YENEEA. The CDR3 runs to 14 residues. The V end was cut by 5 bases, the J end by 0 bases, with 10 bases between.

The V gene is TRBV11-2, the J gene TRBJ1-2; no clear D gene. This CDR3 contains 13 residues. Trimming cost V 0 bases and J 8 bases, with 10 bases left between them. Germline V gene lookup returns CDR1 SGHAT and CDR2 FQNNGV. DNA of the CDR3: TGTGCCAGCAGCTTAGATGCCTCTAGCGGCTACACCTTC. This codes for CASSLDASSGYTF.

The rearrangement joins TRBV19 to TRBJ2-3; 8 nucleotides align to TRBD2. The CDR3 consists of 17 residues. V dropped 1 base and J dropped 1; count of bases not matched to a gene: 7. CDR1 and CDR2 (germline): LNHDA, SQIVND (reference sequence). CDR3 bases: TGTGCCAGTAGTATAGTGGGACTAGACATTGGCACAGATACGCAGTATTTT. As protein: CASSIVGLDIGTDTQYF. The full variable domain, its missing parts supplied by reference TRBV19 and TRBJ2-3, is DGGITQSPKYLFRKEGQNVTLSCEQNLNHDAMYWYRQDPGQGLRLIYYSQIVNDFQKGDIAEGYSVSREKKESFPLTVTSAQKNPTAFYLCASSIVGLDIGTDTQYFGPGTRLTVL.

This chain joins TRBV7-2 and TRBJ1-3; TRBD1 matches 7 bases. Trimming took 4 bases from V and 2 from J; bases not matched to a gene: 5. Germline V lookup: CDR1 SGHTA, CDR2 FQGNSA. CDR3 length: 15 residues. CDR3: CASSSGTAPGNTIYF. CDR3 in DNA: TGTGCCAGCAGCTCCGGGACAGCCCCTGGAAACACCATATATTTT.

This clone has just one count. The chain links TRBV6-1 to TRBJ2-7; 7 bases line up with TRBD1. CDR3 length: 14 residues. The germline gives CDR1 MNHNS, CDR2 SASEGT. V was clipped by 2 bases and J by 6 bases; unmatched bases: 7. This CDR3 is CASSEQTGIREQYF. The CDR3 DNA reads TGTGCCAGCAGTGAACAGACAGGGATTCGCGAGCAGTACTTC.

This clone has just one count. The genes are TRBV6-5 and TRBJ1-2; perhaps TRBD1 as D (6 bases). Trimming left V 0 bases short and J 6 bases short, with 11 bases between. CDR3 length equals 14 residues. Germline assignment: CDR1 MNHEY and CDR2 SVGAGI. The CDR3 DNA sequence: TGTGCCAGCAGTTACTCGGGGACACAGGATGGCTACACCTTC. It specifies CASSYSGTQDGYTF.

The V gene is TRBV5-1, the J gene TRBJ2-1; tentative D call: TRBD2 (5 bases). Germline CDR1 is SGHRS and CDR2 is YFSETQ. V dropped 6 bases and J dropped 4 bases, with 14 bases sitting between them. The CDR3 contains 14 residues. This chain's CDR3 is CASTASPQYNEQFF. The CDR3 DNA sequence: TGCGCCAGCACGGCTAGCCCCCAATACAATGAGCAGTTCTTC.

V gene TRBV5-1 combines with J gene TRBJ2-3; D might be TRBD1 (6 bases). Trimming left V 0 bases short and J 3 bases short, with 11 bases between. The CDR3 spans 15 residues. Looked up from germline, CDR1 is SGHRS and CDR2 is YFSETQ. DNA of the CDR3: TGCGCCAGCAGCTTGGAAAGGCAGGGGACAGATACGCAGTATTTT. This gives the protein CASSLERQGTDTQYF.

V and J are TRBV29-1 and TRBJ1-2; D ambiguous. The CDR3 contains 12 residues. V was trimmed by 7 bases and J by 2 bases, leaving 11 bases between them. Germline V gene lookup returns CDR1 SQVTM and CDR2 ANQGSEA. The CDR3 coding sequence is TGCAGCGCCGAGTCCGCGAACTATGGCTACACCTTC. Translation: CSAESANYGYTF.

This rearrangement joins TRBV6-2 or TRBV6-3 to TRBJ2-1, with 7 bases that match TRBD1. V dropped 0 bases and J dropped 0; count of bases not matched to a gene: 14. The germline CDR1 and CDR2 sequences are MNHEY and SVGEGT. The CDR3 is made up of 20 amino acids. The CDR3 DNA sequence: TGTGCCAGCAGTTACTCCGCCCGATTGATTACAGGGGTCTCCTACAATGAGCAGTTCTTC. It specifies CASSYSARLITGVSYNEQFF.

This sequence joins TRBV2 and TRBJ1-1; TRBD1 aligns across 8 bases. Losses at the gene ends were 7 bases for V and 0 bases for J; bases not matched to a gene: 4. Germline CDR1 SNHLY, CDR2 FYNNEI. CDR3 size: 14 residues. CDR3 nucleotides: TGTGCCAGCATTGACAGGGGACTGAACACTGAAGCTTTCTTT. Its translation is CASIDRGLNTEAFF.

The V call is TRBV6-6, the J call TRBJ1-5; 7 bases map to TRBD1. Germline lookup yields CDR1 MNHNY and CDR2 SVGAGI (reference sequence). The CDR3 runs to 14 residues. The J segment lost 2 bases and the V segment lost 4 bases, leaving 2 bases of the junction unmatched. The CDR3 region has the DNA TGTGCCAGCAGTTTCACAGGGGGCAATCAGCCCCAGCATTTT. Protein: CASSFTGGNQPQHF.

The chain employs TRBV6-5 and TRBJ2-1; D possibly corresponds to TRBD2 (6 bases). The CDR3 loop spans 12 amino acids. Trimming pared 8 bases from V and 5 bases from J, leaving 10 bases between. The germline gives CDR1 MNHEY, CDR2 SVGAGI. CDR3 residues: CASRREDNEQFF. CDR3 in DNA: TGTGCCAGCCGGAGGGAAGACAATGAGCAGTTCTTC.

This CDR3 reads CASGFTRDRSYEQYF. CDR3 DNA sequence: TGTGCTAGTGGTTTTACTCGGGACAGATCCTACGAGCAGTACTTC. The chain employs TRBV12-5 and TRBJ2-7; 7 nucleotides agree with TRBD1. Germline-derived CDR1 and CDR2 are LGHNT and FRNRAP. The CDR3 is made up of 15 amino acids. The trim removed 3 bases at V and 1 base at J, leaving 6 bases unmatched.

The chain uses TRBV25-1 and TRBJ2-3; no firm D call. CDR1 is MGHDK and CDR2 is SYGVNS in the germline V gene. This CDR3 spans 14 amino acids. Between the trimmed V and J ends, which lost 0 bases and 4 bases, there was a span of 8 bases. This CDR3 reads CASSEYTVSDTQYF. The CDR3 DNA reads TGTGCCAGCAGTGAATATACGGTGTCAGATACGCAGTATTTT.

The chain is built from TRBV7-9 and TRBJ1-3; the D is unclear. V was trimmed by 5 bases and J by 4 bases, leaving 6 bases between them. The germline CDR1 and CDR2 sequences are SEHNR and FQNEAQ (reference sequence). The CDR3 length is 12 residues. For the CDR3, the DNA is TGTGCCAGCAGCCCACACGGAAACACCATATATTTT. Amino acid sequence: CASSPHGNTIYF.